The 29 T cell receptor beta chains given below trace back to one sample, sequenced in a study of graft-versus-host responses after intestinal transplantation (dated by TCRdb to about 2021). Library generation was performed with the immunoSEQ multiplex PCR assay. TCRdb retrieved this table from immuneACCESS and kept in-frame rearrangements only. Not all clones are present; in checked studies, unresolved V genes account for under half, and no reason is known for the remainder. The sample table contains some 40,000 clones; only one count was recorded for around 92% of them. The ten largest make up around 7% of the sample. The source was PBMCs, collected 260 to 280 days after transplant. These receptors came from a human patient who received an intestinal transplant, so some T cells may come from the graft donor.

V usage is TRBV19 and J usage is TRBJ1-2; 7 nucleotides match TRBD1. This CDR3 contains 15 residues. V trimming: 5 bases; J trimming: 8 bases; junction bases outside the gene matches: 14. The germline V gene has CDR1 LNHDA and CDR2 SQIVND (reference sequence). The CDR3 sequence: CASSVMGQQKKGYTF. CDR3 bases: TGTGCCAGTAGTGTGATGGGACAGCAAAAGAAGGGCTACACCTTC.

The CDR3: CATRSGWTQETQYF. DNA for the CDR3: TGTGCCACCCGCTCGGGTTGGACGCAAGAGACCCAGTACTTC. The chain uses TRBV6-1 and TRBJ2-5; D ambiguous. V lost 10 bases, J lost 2 bases, and 17 bases lay in between. The CDR3 runs to 14 residues. In germline, CDR1 is MNHNS, CDR2 SASEGT.

The CDR3 protein is CASSLTSGTAYYEQYF. The CDR3 region has the DNA TGTGCCAGCAGCTTAACGTCCGGGACAGCATACTACGAGCAGTACTTC. This chain connects TRBV7-3 to TRBJ2-7; the match to TRBD1 covers 7 bases. Germline V gives CDR1 SGHTA, CDR2 FQGTGA. CDR3 length: 16 amino acids. J was trimmed by 3 bases and V by 0 bases; bases with no gene match: 8. Together with reference TRBV7-3 and TRBJ2-7, the CDR3 gives the full variable domain: GAGVSQTPSNKVTEKGKYVELRCDPISGHTALYWYRQSLGQGPEFLIYFQGTGAADDSGLPNDRFFAVRPEGSVSTLKIQRTERGDSAVYLCASSLTSGTAYYEQYFGPGTRLTVT.

The V gene is TRBV5-1, the J gene TRBJ1-2, with 11 positions matching TRBD1. Trimming at V came to 3 bases and at J to 8 bases, leaving 3 bases not matched to a gene. The germline gives CDR1 SGHRS, CDR2 YFSETQ. The length of the CDR3 is 13 residues. The CDR3 bases are TGCGCCAGCAGCTGGGACAGGGGGAAAGGCTACACCTTC. Translated, it gives CASSWDRGKGYTF. The whole variable domain, remainder taken from reference TRBV5-1 and TRBJ1-2, is KAGVTQTPRYLIKTRGQQVTLSCSPISGHRSVSWYQQTPGQGLQFLFEYFSETQRNKGNFPGRFSGRQFSNSRSEMNVSTLELGDSALYLCASSWDRGKGYTFGSGTRLTVV.

The chain employs TRBV2 and TRBJ1-1, with D perhaps TRBD1 (5 bases). The germline CDR1 and CDR2 sequences are SNHLY and FYNNEI. V gave up 3 bases and J gave up 0 bases, with 20 bases separating them. The CDR3 loop spans 18 amino acids. CDR3 bases: TGTGCCAGCAGTGATGACAGTTTGGTATTAGCCATGAACACTGAAGCTTTCTTT. This codes for CASSDDSLVLAMNTEAFF.

Remarks on this clone: At one end the junction does not follow the germline gene, possibly because of a read error. This chain connects TRBV5-6 to TRBJ2-7; D is possibly TRBD1 or TRBD2 (5 bases each). Germline loops: CDR1 SGHDT, CDR2 YYEEEE. There are 15 residues in the CDR3. The chain's CDR3 is CASTLRGAASYEQYF. CDR3 DNA sequence: TGTGCCAGCACCTTGAGGGGTGCTGCCTCCTACGAGCAGTACTTC. The entire variable domain, with the rest obtained from reference TRBV5-6 and TRBJ2-7, is as follows: DAGVTQSPTHLIKTRGQQVTLRCSPKSGHDTVSWYQQALGQGPQFIFQYYEEEERQRGNFPDRFSGHQFPNYSSELNVNALLLGDSALYLCASTLRGAASYEQYFGPGTRLTVT.

This chain joins TRBV4-1 and TRBJ1-5; D is unclear. CDR3 length: 15 residues. The germline V gene has CDR1 MGHRA and CDR2 YSYEKL. V dropped 1 base and J dropped 7 bases, with 14 bases sitting between them. This CDR3 reads CASSQGELGRQPQHF. As DNA, the CDR3 is TGCGCCAGCAGCCAAGGGGAACTAGGGCGGCAGCCCCAGCATTTT.

This chain joins TRBV7-9 and TRBJ2-7; possibly TRBD2 for D (7 bases). With 4 bases removed from V and 3 bases from J, the gap between germline ends came to 19 bases. This CDR3 spans 16 amino acids. Looked up from germline, CDR1 is SEHNR and CDR2 is FQNEAQ (reference sequence). DNA for the CDR3: TGTGCCAGCAGCTCGAAAGGGGGGGGAGACTTCTACGAGCAGTACTTC. Protein: CASSSKGGGDFYEQYF.

V is TRBV5-1 and J is TRBJ1-1; no clear D gene. The CDR3 covers 15 residues. Germline V gene data show CDR1 as SGHRS and CDR2 as YFSETQ. The ends were cut back, 0 bases at V and 1 base at J, with 10 bases in the middle. DNA of the CDR3: TGCGCCAGCAGCTTGGGTACGGGTGCGAACACTGAAGCTTTCTTT. It yields the protein CASSLGTGANTEAFF.

The chain has TRBV7-3 and TRBJ2-1; TRBD2 might be the D (6 bases). V lost 5 bases, J lost 1 base, and 6 bases lay in between. Germline CDR1 reads SGHTA; CDR2 reads FQGTGA. The CDR3 has 13 residues. This CDR3 reads CASSRGSYNEQFF. CDR3 nucleotides: TGTGCCAGCAGCCGGGGGTCCTACAATGAGCAGTTCTTC.

The chain combines TRBV4-1 with TRBJ1-6; a weak D match, TRBD1 (6 bases). Germline values: CDR1 MGHRA, CDR2 YSYEKL. Trimming left V 4 bases short and J 0 bases short, with 16 bases between. The length of the CDR3 is 18 residues. CDR3 in DNA: TGCGCCAGCAGCCTCCAGACAGGACCGAGCTCCTATAATTCACCCCTCCACTTT. This gives the protein CASSLQTGPSSYNSPLHF.

This clone was seen just once. The chain joins TRBV5-4 to TRBJ2-1; TRBD2 matches at 8 bases. This CDR3 region has 17 residues. CDR1 and CDR2 (germline): SGHNT, YYREEE (reference sequence). Trimming took 4 bases from V and 1 from J; bases not matched to a gene: 10. CDR3 protein: CASSPAGGPVSYNEQFF. CDR3 DNA sequence: TGTGCCAGCAGCCCCGCGGGGGGACCCGTATCCTACAATGAGCAGTTCTTC.

The gene calls are TRBV27 and TRBJ2-3, with 12 bases lining up with TRBD2. CDR1 and CDR2 (germline): MNHEY, SMNVEV (reference sequence). The CDR3 loop spans 14 amino acids. Germline trimming cut 6 bases from V and 6 bases from J; bases unmatched to any gene: 4. CDR3 residues: CASSRGTSGDTQYF. The CDR3 DNA reads TGTGCCAGCAGCCGAGGGACTAGCGGGGATACGCAGTATTTT.

This clone was seen a few times. This sequence joins TRBV7-3 and TRBJ2-1; D might be TRBD2 (7 bases). The CDR3 length is 13 residues. Germline V gene sequence: CDR1 SGHTA, CDR2 FQGTGA. V lost 6 bases, J lost 9 bases, and 15 bases lay in between. CDR3 protein: CASSTPGGLEQFF. The CDR3 bases are TGTGCCAGCAGTACTCCCGGGGGGCTTGAGCAGTTCTTC.

V and J are TRBV27 and TRBJ2-7, with 11 bases lining up with TRBD1. With V trimmed by 3 bases and J by 2 bases, 3 bases remained unmatched. Germline V CDR1 and CDR2: MNHEY, SMNVEV (reference sequence). The CDR3 runs 15 residues. The CDR3 sequence is CASSLLGQGAYEQYF. CDR3 DNA: TGTGCCAGCAGTTTGCTGGGACAGGGGGCCTACGAGCAGTACTTC.

The chain carries TRBV5-4 and TRBJ2-7; 9 bases fit TRBD1. CDR3 length: 18 residues. Germline V gene lookup returns CDR1 SGHNT and CDR2 YYREEE (reference sequence). With V trimmed by 4 bases and J by 3 bases, 17 bases remained unmatched. The CDR3 sequence: CASSDSGTGSSLDYEQYF. In DNA, the CDR3 is TGTGCCAGCAGCGATTCCGGGACAGGGAGTTCCTTGGACTACGAGCAGTACTTC.

The chain links TRBV18 to TRBJ2-3; a possible D gene is TRBD2 (5 bases). The CDR3 has 17 residues. V gave up 4 bases and J gave up 1 base, with 18 bases separating them. Germline CDR1 reads KGHSH; CDR2 reads LQKENI. The CDR3 nucleotides read TGTGCCAGCTCACTGTCAGGTTTAGCGAGGGGCACAGATACGCAGTATTTT. It translates to CASSLSGLARGTDTQYF.

The CDR3, as DNA: TGTGCCAGCAGCTTAGATGCGACTACCTACAATGAGCAGTTCTTC. As protein: CASSLDATTYNEQFF. The rearrangement links TRBV11-3 to TRBJ2-1; TRBD2 might be the D (5 bases). This CDR3 spans 15 amino acids. V was clipped by 0 bases and J by 2 bases, with 8 bases between them. Germline CDR1 and CDR2: SGHNT and YENEEA.

V usage is TRBV11-2 and J usage is TRBJ2-2, with 7 bases that match TRBD1. After removal of 2 bases from V and 7 bases from J, the junction contained 4 bases not matched to a gene. This CDR3 has 14 amino acids. Germline loops: CDR1 SGHAT, CDR2 FQNNGV. This CDR3 is CASSLRGRNGELFF. The DNA of the CDR3 is TGTGCCAGCAGCTTAAGGGGGCGTAACGGGGAGCTGTTTTTT.

This clone was recorded only once. The rearrangement joins TRBV4-1 to TRBJ2-5; no clear D gene. Germline CDR1 MGHRA, CDR2 YSYEKL. V lost 0 bases, J lost 5 bases, and 16 bases lay in between. The CDR3 runs to 16 residues. CDR3 in amino acids: CASSQDGAKGRETQYF. Here the CDR3 DNA reads TGCGCCAGCAGCCAAGATGGAGCCAAGGGCAGGGAGACCCAGTACTTC.

There are a few counts of this clone. The chain has TRBV6-1 and TRBJ1-2, with D perhaps matching TRBD1 (5 bases). CDR3 length: 14 amino acids. Germline lookup yields CDR1 MNHNS and CDR2 SASEGT. Deletions cut 6 bases from V and 3 bases from J, with 14 bases between. CDR3 DNA: TGTGCCAGCAGGAGGGACCCCTCTGACTATGGCTACACCTTC. Protein: CASRRDPSDYGYTF.

The chain combines TRBV4-2 with TRBJ1-1; D call uncertain. The CDR3 contains 14 residues. V lost 1 base and J 3 bases, leaving 9 bases between the germline ends. Per germline, CDR1 LGHNA and CDR2 YNFKEQ. CDR3: CASSQVAGDTEAFF. In DNA, the CDR3 is TGTGCCAGCAGCCAAGTCGCCGGGGACACTGAAGCTTTCTTT.

The J gene is TRBJ2-5, the V gene TRBV5-4; a weak D match, TRBD1 (5 bases). This CDR3 contains 15 residues. Germline V gene data show CDR1 as SGHNT and CDR2 as YYREEE (reference sequence). The V and J ends lost 0 bases and 4 bases respectively, with 13 bases between them. CDR3 DNA sequence: TGTGCCAGCAGCTTGGGGGGCTCCGCTCGAGAGACCCAGTACTTC. Amino acid sequence: CASSLGGSARETQYF.

The J gene is TRBJ2-6, the V gene TRBV5-1; no firm D call. Germline-derived CDR1 and CDR2 are SGHRS and YFSETQ. This CDR3 comprises 15 residues. The V gene lost 5 bases and the J gene lost 0 bases, with 9 bases spanning the gap. The CDR3 DNA reads TGCGCCAGCAGAAAACCCAGCTCTGGGGCCAACGTCCTGACTTTC. Protein: CASRKPSSGANVLTF.

V is TRBV29-1 and J is TRBJ2-1; no reliable D call. Trimming removed 3 bases at V and 8 bases at J, with 20 bases between. Per germline, CDR1 SQVTM and CDR2 ANQGSEA. The CDR3 is 15 amino acids. CDR3 sequence reads: CSVDGVRTASDEQFF. In DNA form, the CDR3 reads TGCAGCGTTGATGGCGTCAGGACGGCTTCCGATGAGCAGTTCTTC.

The J gene is TRBJ1-1, the V gene TRBV15; D is ambiguous. Per germline, CDR1 LNHNV and CDR2 YYDKDF (reference sequence). The CDR3 extends over 13 amino acids. V was pared by 3 bases and J by 7 bases, with 12 bases between. CDR3 in amino acids: CATSSSVGGEAFF. DNA for the CDR3: TGTGCCACCAGCAGCTCGGTTGGTGGTGAAGCTTTCTTT.

This rearrangement joins TRBV9 to TRBJ2-3; D uncertain. CDR3 length equals 14 residues. CDR1 and CDR2 (germline): SGDLS, YYNGEE. With 0 bases removed from V and 1 base from J, the gap between germline ends came to 6 bases. The CDR3 spells CASSVEGRTDTQYF. For the CDR3, the DNA is TGTGCCAGCAGCGTAGAGGGTCGCACAGATACGCAGTATTTT.

V and J are TRBV6-4 and TRBJ2-3; D is possibly TRBD2 (6 bases). This CDR3 has 15 residues. Germline CDR1 MRHNA, CDR2 SNTAGT. V lost 2 bases and J 3 bases, leaving 12 bases between the germline ends. CDR3 in amino acids: CASSDRPGGTDTQYF. In DNA, the CDR3 is TGTGCCAGCAGTGACCGTCCCGGAGGGACAGATACGCAGTATTTT.

The chain has TRBV27 and TRBJ2-5, with a weak D call TRBD2 (6 bases). The end of the DNA is better explained by TRBJ2-7, so the J call may be wrong. CDR1 is MNHEY and CDR2 is SMNVEV in the germline V gene (reference sequence). This CDR3 comprises 14 residues. The CDR3 DNA sequence: TGTGCCAGCAGTTTAGCACTAGCCGGCTACGAGCAGTACTTC. Protein sequence: CASSLALAGYEQYF.